Below, 26 T cell receptor beta chains from the same sample are listed, as sequenced in a study of CD8 T cells in ankylosing spondylitis. General study results and limits: Made up of fewer than 10 highly homologous variants, a TCR beta motif appeared characteristic of ankylosing spondylitis blood.

Their recognized antigens are unknown. Each CDR3 protein is one row after TCRdb ran MiXCR on the 5' RACE reads. The profile shows roughly 220,000 distinct CDR3 sequences, around 16% of them singletons. Sequenced sample: blood, either unsorted or a sorted T cell fraction (not recorded which). These receptors were taken from a male donor with ankylosing spondylitis.

This clonotype came up a few times. The genes are TRBV19 and TRBJ1-1, with D tentatively TRBD1 (5 bases). V lost 7 bases and J lost 0, with 18 bases in between. Germline V lookup: CDR1 LNHDA, CDR2 SQIVND (reference sequence). The CDR3 contains 16 residues. The CDR3 DNA reads TGTGCCAGTATAGCCCGGGGGGATTGGGTGAACACTGAAGCTTTCTTT. Translated, it gives CASIARGDWVNTEAFF.

V gene TRBV6-2 or TRBV6-3 combines with J gene TRBJ2-7; D is possibly TRBD1 (6 bases). With 2 bases removed from V and 6 bases from J, the gap between germline ends came to 14 bases. The V gene's germline CDR1 is MNHEY and CDR2 SVGEGT. The CDR3 is 14 residues long. CDR3: CASSYGSGAGEQYF. The CDR3 DNA follows: TGTGCCAGCAGTTACGGCTCAGGGGCCGGCGAGCAGTACTTC.

In this sample, this clonotype turned up a few times. The chain joins TRBV29-1 to TRBJ1-1; D possibly corresponds to TRBD1 (5 bases). Trimming took 4 bases from V and 6 from J, leaving 12 bases between them. CDR3 size: 12 residues. Germline V gene sequence: CDR1 SQVTM, CDR2 ANQGSEA. As DNA, the CDR3 is TGCAGCGTTGTTGACAGAGGGGCTGAAGCTTTCTTT. Translation: CSVVDRGAEAFF.

Only a few counts were recorded for this clonotype. V gene TRBV4-1 combines with J gene TRBJ2-7, with 7 bases that match TRBD2. V shed 1 base and J 2 bases; nucleotides not matched to a gene: 8. This CDR3 comprises 16 residues. Germline V lookup: CDR1 MGHRA, CDR2 YSYEKL. The CDR3 DNA reads TGCGCCAGCAGCCAAGTGTCCACTAGCGCTACCTACGAGCAGTACTTC. Translation: CASSQVSTSATYEQYF.

This chain links TRBV7-9 with TRBJ2-3; TRBD2 aligns across 12 bases. Germline V lookup: CDR1 SEHNR, CDR2 FQNEAQ (reference sequence). The CDR3 extends over 20 amino acids. V trimming: 5 bases; J trimming: 2 bases; junction bases outside the gene matches: 17. In DNA form, the CDR3 reads TGTGCCAGCAGCCATAAACCGGGACAGACTAGCGGGGGTTACACAGATACGCAGTATTTT. This translates into CASSHKPGQTSGGYTDTQYF.

This clonotype has just a few counts. This rearrangement joins TRBV28 to TRBJ2-7, with no clear D. V was clipped by 10 bases and J by 1 base, with 17 bases between them. This CDR3 is 14 amino acids long. CDR1 is MDHEN, CDR2 SYDVKM, per germline. CDR3 region: CATSGLDLSYEQYF. The CDR3 DNA reads as TGTGCCACCTCTGGGTTGGATTTATCCTACGAGCAGTACTTC.

This chain uses TRBV5-1 with TRBJ2-6, with D hard to call. The CDR3 is made up of 16 amino acids. From germline, CDR1 is SGHRS and CDR2 YFSETQ. V lost 0 bases and J lost 0, with 7 bases in between. CDR3 in DNA: TGCGCCAGCAGCTTGGACGGCGTCTCTGGGGCCAACGTCCTGACTTTC. This translates into CASSLDGVSGANVLTF. Full variable domain (outside the CDR3, taken from reference TRBV5-1 and TRBJ2-6): KAGVTQTPRYLIKTRGQQVTLSCSPISGHRSVSWYQQTPGQGLQFLFEYFSETQRNKGNFPGRFSGRQFSNSRSEMNVSTLELGDSALYLCASSLDGVSGANVLTFGAGSRLTVL.

The chain combines TRBV5-6 with TRBJ1-2, with D uncertain. The CDR3 is 14 residues long. Germline CDR1 SGHDT, CDR2 YYEEEE. The V end lost 0 bases, the J end lost 4 bases, and 10 bases lay between the germline ends. This CDR3 reads CASSLEQSFYGYTF. The CDR3 region has the DNA TGTGCCAGCAGCTTGGAACAGTCCTTCTATGGCTACACCTTC.

The chain carries TRBV21-1 and TRBJ2-3; TRBD1 is taken as the D call from the table, unchecked against the DNA. TRBV21-1 is deemed a pseudogene. The CDR3 contains 14 residues. CDR3 in amino acids: CASSDGTEADTQYF. For the CDR3, the DNA is TGTGCCAGCAGCGACGGGACCGAAGCCGATACGCAGTATTTT.

The V and J genes are TRBV5-1 and TRBJ1-3; D unclear. V dropped 2 bases and J dropped 4 bases, with 19 bases sitting between them. Germline CDR1 and CDR2: SGHRS and YFSETQ. CDR3 length equals 17 residues. The CDR3 loop is CASSFGPSDTVGNTIYF. DNA of the CDR3: TGCGCCAGCAGCTTTGGCCCCTCCGACACAGTCGGAAACACCATATATTTT.

This clonotype was counted only a few times. The chain links TRBV15 to TRBJ1-4, with a possible D match to TRBD1 (5 bases). CDR3 length: 14 amino acids. The V end was cut by 8 bases, the J end by 7 bases, with 17 bases between. The germline V gene has CDR1 LNHNV and CDR2 YYDKDF (reference sequence). The CDR3 nucleotides read TGTGCCACCGCCCACCCGACAGTCAGTGAAAAACTGTTTTTT. As protein: CATAHPTVSEKLFF.

This clonotype appeared many times. The genes are TRBV12-3 or TRBV12-4 and TRBJ2-1; 10 nucleotides agree with TRBD1. CDR3 length: 17 residues. The J segment lost 7 bases and the V segment lost 6 bases, leaving 15 bases of the junction unmatched. The CDR3 DNA sequence: TGTGCCAGCAGCTCGGGCGGTTGGGACAGGGGAAGAAATGAGCAGTTCTTC. Its translation is CASSSGGWDRGRNEQFF.

The chain combines TRBV28 with TRBJ2-7, with D tentatively TRBD2 (5 bases). Germline V lookup: CDR1 MDHEN, CDR2 SYDVKM. Trimming shortened V by 3 bases and J by 2 bases, and 14 bases separated the two germline ends. This CDR3 spans 15 amino acids. CDR3: CASSFPLGLTYEQYF. The CDR3 nucleotides are TGTGCCAGCAGTTTTCCGCTCGGACTTACCTACGAGCAGTACTTC.

This clonotype was seen a handful of times. The rearrangement joins TRBV4-3 to TRBJ2-2; no clear D gene. Trimming stripped 1 base from V and 0 bases from J, with 6 bases between. Germline loops: CDR1 LGHNA, CDR2 YSLEER. The CDR3 is made up of 15 amino acids. CDR3 sequence: CASSQGLSNTGELFF. CDR3 nucleotides: TGCGCCAGCAGCCAAGGACTCTCGAACACCGGGGAGCTGTTTTTT.

V usage is TRBV6-6 and J usage is TRBJ2-7; D may be TRBD2 (7 bases). Germline CDR1 and CDR2: MNHNY and SVGAGI (reference sequence). This CDR3 has 13 residues. The V end was cut by 10 bases, the J end by 6 bases, with 19 bases between. This CDR3 reads CATGGGSIREQYF. DNA of the CDR3: TGTGCCACCGGGGGCGGGAGTATCCGCGAGCAGTACTTC.

This clonotype was detected only a few times. The V and J genes are TRBV4-3 and TRBJ2-7; 9 nucleotides align to TRBD2. CDR3 length: 18 residues. V trimming: 0 bases; J trimming: 6 bases; junction bases outside the gene matches: 15. In germline, CDR1 is LGHNA, CDR2 YSLEER. CDR3: CASSQDPGGSSGIAEQYF. As DNA, the CDR3 is TGCGCCAGCAGCCAAGATCCCGGAGGGTCTAGCGGGATAGCCGAGCAGTACTTC.

This clonotype was observed a few times. This rearrangement joins TRBV24-1 to TRBJ2-7; a weak D match, TRBD2 (6 bases). Germline CDR1 reads KGHDR; CDR2 reads SFDVKD. The length of the CDR3 is 14 residues. Trimming stripped 9 bases from V and 0 bases from J, with 14 bases between. For the CDR3, the DNA is TGTGCCACCGCACCGGGGGAACTCTCCTACGAGCAGTACTTC. It is translated as CATAPGELSYEQYF.

This clonotype was picked up a small number of times. This chain connects TRBV9 to TRBJ2-1, with 10 positions matching TRBD2. The J segment lost 5 bases and the V segment lost 3 bases, leaving 8 bases of the junction unmatched. The germline V gene encodes CDR1 SGDLS and CDR2 YYNGEE. CDR3 size: 16 residues. CDR3 loop: CASSAPSGRVDNEQFF. The CDR3, as DNA: TGTGCCAGCAGCGCCCCAAGCGGGAGGGTTGACAATGAGCAGTTCTTC. The whole variable domain, filled in from reference TRBV9 and TRBJ2-1, reads DSGVTQTPKHLITATGQRVTLRCSPRSGDLSVYWYQQSLDQGLQFLIQYYNGEERAKGNILERFSAQQFPDLHSELNLSSLELGDSALYFCASSAPSGRVDNEQFFGPGTRLTVL.

The count of this clonotype is one. The chain couples TRBV7-3 to TRBJ2-3; 12 bases line up with TRBD2. The CDR3 loop spans 17 amino acids. The germline V gene has CDR1 SGHTA and CDR2 FQGTGA. V trimming: 2 bases; J trimming: 5 bases; junction bases outside the gene matches: 8. The CDR3 bases are TGTGCCAGCAGCTTATCCCTAGCGGGAGGGCCGGTAGATACGCAGTATTTT. This encodes CASSLSLAGGPVDTQYF. Filled out from reference TRBV7-3 and TRBJ2-3, the complete variable domain reads GAGVSQTPSNKVTEKGKYVELRCDPISGHTALYWYRQSLGQGPEFLIYFQGTGAADDSGLPNDRFFAVRPEGSVSTLKIQRTERGDSAVYLCASSLSLAGGPVDTQYFGPGTRLTVL.

This clonotype was found many times. This sequence joins TRBV29-1 and TRBJ2-1, with a tentative D call TRBD2 (5 bases). The CDR3 has 14 amino acids. Germline CDR1 is SQVTM and CDR2 is ANQGSEA. V lost 6 bases and J 0 bases, leaving 12 bases between the germline ends. DNA for the CDR3: TGCAGCGTCTCACTAGGAAACTCCTACAATGAGCAGTTCTTC. The encoded protein is CSVSLGNSYNEQFF.

In this sample, this clonotype turned up a few times. V usage is TRBV7-2 and J usage is TRBJ2-1, with 8 positions matching TRBD2. This CDR3 has 16 residues. V lost 2 bases to trimming and J lost 4 bases; unmatched junction nucleotides: 7. Per germline, CDR1 SGHTA and CDR2 FQGNSA. This CDR3 reads CASSLSVLAAYNEQFF. CDR3 nucleotide sequence: TGTGCCAGCAGCTTATCTGTACTAGCGGCATACAATGAGCAGTTCTTC. Full variable domain (missing parts from reference TRBV7-2 and TRBJ2-1): GAGVSQSPSNKVTEKGKDVELRCDPISGHTALYWYRQSLGQGLEFLIYFQGNSAPDKSGLPSDRFSAERTGGSVSTLTIQRTQQEDSAVYLCASSLSVLAAYNEQFFGPGTRLTVL.

This clonotype was picked up many times. This sequence joins TRBV5-5 and TRBJ1-1, with D possibly TRBD1 on 5 matching bases. The germline gives CDR1 SGHKS, CDR2 YYEKEE (reference sequence). V lost 7 bases and J lost 1, with 17 bases in between. This CDR3 comprises 15 residues. The CDR3: CASAGTGYGNTEAFF. The CDR3 DNA is TGTGCCAGCGCTGGGACGGGGTACGGGAACACTGAAGCTTTCTTT.

This clonotype was observed a handful of times. The CDR3 coding sequence is TGTGCCAGCAGTGAATGGGCAGGGGGCAATCAGCCCCAGCATTTT. It translates to CASSEWAGGNQPQHF. The chain uses TRBV2 and TRBJ1-5; a possible D gene is TRBD1 (6 bases). The germline V gene encodes CDR1 SNHLY and CDR2 FYNNEI. V lost 2 bases and J lost 2, with 10 bases in between. This CDR3 is 15 amino acids long.

This chain joins TRBV6-5 and TRBJ2-1; 7 bases align to TRBD1. The CDR3 loop spans 15 amino acids. From germline, CDR1 is MNHEY and CDR2 SVGAGI. The trim removed 6 bases at V and 3 bases at J, leaving 8 bases unmatched. As DNA, the CDR3 is TGTGCCAGCAGATTAGACCGGGACAGCTACAATGAGCAGTTCTTC. As protein: CASRLDRDSYNEQFF.

A few counts support this clonotype. CDR3 residues: CASSLEWGTNEKLFF. CDR3 bases: TGCGCCAGCAGCTTGGAATGGGGGACTAATGAAAAACTGTTTTTT. The chain carries TRBV5-1 and TRBJ1-4, with D maybe TRBD1 (5 bases). Germline V CDR1 and CDR2: SGHRS, YFSETQ. Trimming pared 0 bases from V and 2 bases from J, leaving 8 bases between. The CDR3 has 15 residues.

The chain is built from TRBV4-3 and TRBJ2-7; the D gene is possibly TRBD2 (5 bases). The V gene lost 4 bases and the J gene lost 0 bases, with 16 bases spanning the gap. The germline gives CDR1 LGHNA, CDR2 YSLEER. CDR3 length: 16 amino acids. The CDR3 region has the DNA TGCGCCAGCAGCCGAGGGCCGGAAAGGAGCTCCTACGAGCAGTACTTC. Translated: CASSRGPERSSYEQYF.